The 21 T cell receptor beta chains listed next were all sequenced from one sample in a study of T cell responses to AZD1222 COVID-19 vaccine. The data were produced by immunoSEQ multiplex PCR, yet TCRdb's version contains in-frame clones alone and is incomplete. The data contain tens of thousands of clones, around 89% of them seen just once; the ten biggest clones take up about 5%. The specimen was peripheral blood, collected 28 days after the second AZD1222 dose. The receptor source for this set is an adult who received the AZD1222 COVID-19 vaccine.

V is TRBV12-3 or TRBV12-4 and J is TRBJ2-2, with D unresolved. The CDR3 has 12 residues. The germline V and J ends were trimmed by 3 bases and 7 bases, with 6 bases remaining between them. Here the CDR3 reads CASSFTVGELFF. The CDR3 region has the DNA TGTGCCAGCAGTTTCACTGTCGGGGAGCTGTTTTTT.

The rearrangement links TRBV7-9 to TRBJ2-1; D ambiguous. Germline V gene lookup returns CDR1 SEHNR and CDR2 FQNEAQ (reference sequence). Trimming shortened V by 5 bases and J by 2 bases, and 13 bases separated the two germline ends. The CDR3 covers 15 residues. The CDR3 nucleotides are TGTGCCAGCAGCCGATACTATATTCCCTACAATGAGCAGTTCTTC. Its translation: CASSRYYIPYNEQFF. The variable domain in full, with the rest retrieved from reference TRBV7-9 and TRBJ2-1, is DTGVSQNPRHKITKRGQNVTFRCDPISEHNRLYWYRQTLGQGPEFLTYFQNEAQLEKSRLLSDRFSAERPKGSFSTLEIQRTEQGDSAMYLCASSRYYIPYNEQFFGPGTRLTVL.

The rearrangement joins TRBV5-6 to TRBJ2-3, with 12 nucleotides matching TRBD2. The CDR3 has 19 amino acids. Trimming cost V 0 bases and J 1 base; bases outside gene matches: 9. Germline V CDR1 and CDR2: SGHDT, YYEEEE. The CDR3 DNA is TGTGCCAGCAGCTTGGGTTTGCGGCTAGCGGGAGGGGGCACAGATACGCAGTATTTT. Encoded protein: CASSLGLRLAGGGTDTQYF.

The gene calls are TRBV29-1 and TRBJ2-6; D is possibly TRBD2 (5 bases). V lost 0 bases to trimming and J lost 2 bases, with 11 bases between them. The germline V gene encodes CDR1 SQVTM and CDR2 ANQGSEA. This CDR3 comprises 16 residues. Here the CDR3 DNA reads TGCAGCGTTGAAGATACGAGGGCCCCTGGGGCCAACGTCCTGACTTTC. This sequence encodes CSVEDTRAPGANVLTF.

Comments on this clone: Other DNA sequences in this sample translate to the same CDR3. CDR3 region: CSARDEKLFF. The CDR3 DNA follows: TGCAGTGCTAGGGATGAAAAACTGTTTTTT. The rearrangement links TRBV20-1 to TRBJ1-4; D uncertain. The germline V gene encodes CDR1 DFQATT and CDR2 SNEGSKA (reference sequence). This CDR3 region has 10 residues. V was pared by 3 bases and J by 6 bases, with 2 bases between.

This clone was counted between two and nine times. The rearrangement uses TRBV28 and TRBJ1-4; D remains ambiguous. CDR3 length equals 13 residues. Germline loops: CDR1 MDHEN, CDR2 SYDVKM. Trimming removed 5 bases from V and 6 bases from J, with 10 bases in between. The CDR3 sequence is CASSTRGDEKLFF. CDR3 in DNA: TGTGCCAGCAGTACCCGCGGGGATGAAAAACTGTTTTTT.

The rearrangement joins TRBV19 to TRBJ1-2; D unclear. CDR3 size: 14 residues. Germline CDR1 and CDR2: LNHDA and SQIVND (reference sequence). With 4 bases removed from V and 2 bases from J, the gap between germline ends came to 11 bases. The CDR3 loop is CASSTPAPNYGYTF. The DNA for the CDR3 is TGTGCCAGTAGTACTCCAGCCCCCAACTATGGCTACACCTTC.

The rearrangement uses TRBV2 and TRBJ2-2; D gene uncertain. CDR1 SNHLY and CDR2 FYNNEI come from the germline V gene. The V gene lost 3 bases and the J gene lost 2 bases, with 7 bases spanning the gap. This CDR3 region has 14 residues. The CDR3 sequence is CASSDIDNTGELFF. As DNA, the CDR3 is TGTGCCAGCAGTGATATAGACAACACCGGGGAGCTGTTTTTT.

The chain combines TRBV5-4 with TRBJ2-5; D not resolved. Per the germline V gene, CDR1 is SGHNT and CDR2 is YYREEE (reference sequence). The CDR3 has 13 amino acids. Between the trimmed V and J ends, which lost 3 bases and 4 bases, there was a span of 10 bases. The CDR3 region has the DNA TGTGCCAGCAGCTCCCCGACGACAGAGACCCAGTACTTC. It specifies CASSSPTTETQYF.

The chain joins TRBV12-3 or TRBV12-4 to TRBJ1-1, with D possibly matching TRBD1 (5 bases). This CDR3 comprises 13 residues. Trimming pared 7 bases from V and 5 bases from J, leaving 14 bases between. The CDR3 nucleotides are TGTGCCAGCACCGGGCGGGGCTTGACTGAAGCTTTCTTT. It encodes CASTGRGLTEAFF.

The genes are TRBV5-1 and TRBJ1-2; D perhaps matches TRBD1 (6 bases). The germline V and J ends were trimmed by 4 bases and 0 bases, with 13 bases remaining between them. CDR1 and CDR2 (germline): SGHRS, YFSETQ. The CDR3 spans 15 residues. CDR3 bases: TGCGCCAGCAGCATGGGACAATTAGCTAACTATGGCTACACCTTC. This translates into CASSMGQLANYGYTF.

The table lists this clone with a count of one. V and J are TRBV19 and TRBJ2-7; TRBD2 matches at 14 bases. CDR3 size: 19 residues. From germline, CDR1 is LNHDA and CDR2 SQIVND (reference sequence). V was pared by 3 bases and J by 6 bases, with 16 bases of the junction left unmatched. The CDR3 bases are TGTGCCAGTAGTATTGTGCTCAGGGGGACTAGCGGGAGCGTGACCGAGCAGTACTTC. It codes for CASSIVLRGTSGSVTEQYF.

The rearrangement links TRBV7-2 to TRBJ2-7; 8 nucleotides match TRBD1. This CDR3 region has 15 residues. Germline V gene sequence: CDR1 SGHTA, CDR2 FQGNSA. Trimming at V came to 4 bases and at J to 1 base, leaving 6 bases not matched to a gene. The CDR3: CASSSGTGGSYEQYF. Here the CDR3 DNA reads TGTGCCAGCAGCTCCGGGACAGGCGGTTCCTACGAGCAGTACTTC.

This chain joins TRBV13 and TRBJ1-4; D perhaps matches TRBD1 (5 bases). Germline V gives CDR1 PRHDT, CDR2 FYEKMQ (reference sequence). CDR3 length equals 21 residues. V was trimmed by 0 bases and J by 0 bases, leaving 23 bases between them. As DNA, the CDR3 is TGTGCCAGCAGCTTAGGACAGGTCCCCGGGACGACCGTTACAACTAATGAAAAACTGTTTTTT. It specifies CASSLGQVPGTTVTTNEKLFF.

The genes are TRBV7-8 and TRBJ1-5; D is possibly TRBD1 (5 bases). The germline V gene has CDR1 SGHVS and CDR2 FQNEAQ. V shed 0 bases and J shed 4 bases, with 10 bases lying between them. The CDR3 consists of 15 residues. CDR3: CASSLALAGNQPQHF. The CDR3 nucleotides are TGTGCCAGCAGCTTAGCGCTCGCAGGGAATCAGCCCCAGCATTTT.

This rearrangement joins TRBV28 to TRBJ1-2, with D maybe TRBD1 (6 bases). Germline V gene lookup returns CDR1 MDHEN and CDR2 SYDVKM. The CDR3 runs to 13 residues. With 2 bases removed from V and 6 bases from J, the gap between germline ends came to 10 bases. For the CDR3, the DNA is TGTGCCAGCAGTTTAAGGGGGGTGGATGGCTACACCTTC. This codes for CASSLRGVDGYTF.

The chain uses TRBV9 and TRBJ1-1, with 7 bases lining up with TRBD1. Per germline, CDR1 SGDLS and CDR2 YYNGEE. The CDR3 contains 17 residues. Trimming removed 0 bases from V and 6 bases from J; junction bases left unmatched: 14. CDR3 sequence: CASSVGPQRQGFPEAFF. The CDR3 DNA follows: TGTGCCAGCAGCGTAGGTCCCCAGAGACAGGGATTTCCTGAAGCTTTCTTT.

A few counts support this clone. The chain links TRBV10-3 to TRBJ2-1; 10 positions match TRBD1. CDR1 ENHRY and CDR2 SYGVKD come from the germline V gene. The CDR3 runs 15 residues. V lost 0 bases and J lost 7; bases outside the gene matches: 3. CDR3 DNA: TGTGCCATCAGTGAGTCGGGACAGGGGAAAAATGAGCAGTTCTTC. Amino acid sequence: CAISESGQGKNEQFF.

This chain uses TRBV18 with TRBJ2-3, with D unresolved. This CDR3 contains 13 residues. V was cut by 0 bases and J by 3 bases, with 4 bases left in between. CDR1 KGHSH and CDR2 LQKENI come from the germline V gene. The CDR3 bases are TGTGCCAGCTCACCACCGGCGACAGATACGCAGTATTTT. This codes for CASSPPATDTQYF.

The CDR3 DNA sequence: TGTGCCAGCAAGGGGGGAGCTGGGGGTCAGCCCCAGCATTTT. It yields the protein CASKGGAGGQPQHF. The rearrangement uses TRBV28 and TRBJ1-5; D perhaps matches TRBD1 (6 bases). This CDR3 spans 14 amino acids. The germline V gene encodes CDR1 MDHEN and CDR2 SYDVKM. Trimming took off 7 bases at V and 6 bases at J, with 16 bases between the two ends.

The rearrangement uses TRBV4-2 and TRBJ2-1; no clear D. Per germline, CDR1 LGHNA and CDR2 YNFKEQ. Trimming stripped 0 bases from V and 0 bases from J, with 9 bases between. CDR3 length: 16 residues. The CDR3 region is CASSQDAASSYNEQFF. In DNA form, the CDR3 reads TGTGCCAGCAGCCAAGACGCGGCGAGCTCCTACAATGAGCAGTTCTTC.